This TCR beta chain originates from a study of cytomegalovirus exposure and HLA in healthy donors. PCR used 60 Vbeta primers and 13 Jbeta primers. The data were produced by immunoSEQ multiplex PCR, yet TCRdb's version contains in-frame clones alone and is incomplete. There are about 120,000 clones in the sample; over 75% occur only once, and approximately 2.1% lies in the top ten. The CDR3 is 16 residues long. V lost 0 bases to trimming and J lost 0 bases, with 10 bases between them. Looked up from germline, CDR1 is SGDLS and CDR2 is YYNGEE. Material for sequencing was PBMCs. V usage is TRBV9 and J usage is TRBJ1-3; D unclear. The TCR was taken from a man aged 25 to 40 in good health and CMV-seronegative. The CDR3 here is CASSVVGGNSGNTIYF. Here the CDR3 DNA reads TGTGCCAGCAGCGTAGTAGGCGGCAACTCTGGAAACACCATATATTTT.